These 25 T cell receptor beta chains originate from one sample sequenced in a study of T cells in Graves' hyperthyroidism and ophthalmopathy. RNA transcripts gave rise to amplified TCR beta CDR3 regions. First-round RT-PCR targeting the TCR CDR3 was performed with the HTBI primer set. One entry per CDR3 protein, called by TCRdb with MiXCR from the multiplex PCR reads. The sample lists approximately 870,000 distinct CDR3 sequences, 38% occurring once. Material: blood. These receptors all stem from a man aged 18 to 30 with Graves' hyperthyroidism.

The sample holds many counts of this clonotype. This rearrangement joins TRBV28 to TRBJ1-5; a possible D gene is TRBD1 (5 bases). Trimming left V 6 bases short and J 7 bases short, with 16 bases between. The CDR3 covers 14 residues. Germline V gene lookup returns CDR1 MDHEN and CDR2 SYDVKM. The CDR3 region is CASRLLQRGQPQHF. Written as DNA, the CDR3 is TGTGCCAGCAGACTCTTACAACGGGGCCAGCCCCAGCATTTT.

The chain recombines TRBV2 with TRBJ2-5; D is uncertain. This CDR3 contains 14 residues. The V gene's germline CDR1 is SNHLY and CDR2 FYNNEI. The V and J ends lost 6 bases and 1 base respectively, with 12 bases between them. The CDR3 here is CASSLENIQETQYF. CDR3 in DNA: TGTGCCAGCAGCTTAGAAAACATCCAAGAGACCCAGTACTTC.

Ten or more counts support this clonotype. The CDR3 protein is CASSRDRGENQPQHF. DNA for the CDR3: TGTGCCAGCAGCCGGGACAGGGGCGAGAATCAGCCCCAGCATTTT. The chain joins TRBV7-2 to TRBJ1-5; 10 positions agree with TRBD1. CDR3 size: 15 residues. V gave up 5 bases and J gave up 4 bases; unmatched junction bases: 5. The V gene's germline CDR1 is SGHTA and CDR2 FQGNSA.

The chain recombines TRBV25-1 with TRBJ2-7; perhaps TRBD1 as D (6 bases). Deletions cut 5 bases from V and 0 bases from J, with 20 bases between. Germline V CDR1 and CDR2: MGHDK, SYGVNS. The length of the CDR3 is 17 residues. The DNA of the CDR3 is TGTGCCAGCAGTTACCGACCACGGACAGAGGGCTCCTACGAGCAGTACTTC. Translating gives CASSYRPRTEGSYEQYF.

There are a few counts of this clonotype. The chain has TRBV7-6 and TRBJ2-7; D is tentatively TRBD1 or TRBD2 (5 bases each). The V gene lost 7 bases and the J gene lost 12 bases, with 19 bases spanning the gap. This CDR3 contains 12 residues. CDR1 is SGHVS and CDR2 is FNYEAQ in the germline V gene. The CDR3 loop is CASKESGWGWYF. CDR3 DNA: TGTGCCAGCAAGGAGTCGGGGTGGGGGTGGTACTTC.

The CDR3 region has the DNA TGTGCCAGCAGCTCTGGACTAGCGGGATCTACCGAGCAGTACTTC. Protein: CASSSGLAGSTEQYF. The J gene is TRBJ2-7, the V gene TRBV7-2; 12 nucleotides line up with TRBD2. Germline CDR1 SGHTA, CDR2 FQGNSA. The CDR3 spans 15 residues. V shed 4 bases and J 6 bases; nucleotides not matched to a gene: 7.

V is TRBV7-9 and J is TRBJ1-4, with D hard to call. V shed 8 bases and J shed 5 bases, with 9 bases lying between them. This CDR3 has 12 amino acids. Germline V gene data show CDR1 as SEHNR and CDR2 as FQNEAQ (reference sequence). CDR3 coding DNA: TGTGCCAGCGCGGGGAGGAATGAAAAACTGTTTTTT. The encoded protein is CASAGRNEKLFF.

This chain uses TRBV20-1 with TRBJ2-7, with D tentatively TRBD2 (5 bases). CDR1 DFQATT and CDR2 SNEGSKA come from the germline V gene (reference sequence). CDR3 length: 13 amino acids. The CDR3 here is CTIQRRVSYEQYF. The CDR3, as DNA: TGCACCATTCAGAGGCGGGTTTCCTACGAGCAGTACTTC.

As regards this clonotype: Being one base from a much bigger clone, this may be a read error. CDR3: CSVRVQRGPYEQYF. The CDR3 nucleotides read TGCAGTGTTAGAGTTCAACGGGGACCCTACGAGCAGTACTTC. V is TRBV20-1 and J is TRBJ2-7; D possibly matches TRBD1 or TRBD2 (5 bases each). Germline CDR1 is DFQATT and CDR2 is SNEGSKA (reference sequence). The CDR3 spans 14 residues.

In the case of this clonotype: Relative to the germline gene, one junction end is altered; a read error may explain this. V gene TRBV7-7 combines with J gene TRBJ2-5; 8 positions match TRBD2. CDR3 length equals 16 residues. Germline V gene data show CDR1 as SSHAT and CDR2 as FNYEAQ (reference sequence). The DNA for the CDR3 is TGTGCTAGCAATCTCATCCCAGCGGGAGCGGGGGAGACCCAGTACTTC. This gives the protein CASNLIPAGAGETQYF.

This clonotype came up once. The chain joins TRBV11-2 to TRBJ2-2; possible D gene TRBD1, 6 bases. This CDR3 has 15 amino acids. Germline loops: CDR1 SGHAT, CDR2 FQNNGV. The V end was cut by 5 bases, the J end by 6 bases, with 16 bases between. The CDR3 nucleotides read TGTGCCAGCAGCCCCCGTCCTACAGGGTCCGGGGAGCTGTTTTTT. Translation: CASSPRPTGSGELFF.

There are many counts of this clonotype. The chain is built from TRBV6-5 and TRBJ1-6; D might be TRBD1 (6 bases). With 2 bases removed from V and 10 bases from J, the gap between germline ends came to 6 bases. Looked up from germline, CDR1 is MNHEY and CDR2 is SVGAGI. CDR3 length equals 12 residues. The CDR3 DNA follows: TGTGCCAGCAGTTACCAGGGGTCACCCCTCCACTTT. It encodes CASSYQGSPLHF.

The genes are TRBV7-9 and TRBJ2-5; TRBD1 matches 8 bases. Looked up from germline, CDR1 is SEHNR and CDR2 is FQNEAQ (reference sequence). V was pared by 5 bases and J by 4 bases, with 9 bases of the junction left unmatched. This CDR3 has 15 residues. The CDR3 bases are TGTGCCAGCAGCCAGATTGGACAGGGACGAGAGACCCAGTACTTC. Protein: CASSQIGQGRETQYF.

This clonotype appeared many times. The rearrangement joins TRBV6-5 to TRBJ2-7; tentatively, D is TRBD1 (6 bases). Trimming pared 2 bases from V and 4 bases from J, leaving 9 bases between. This CDR3 has 13 amino acids. Germline-derived CDR1 and CDR2 are MNHEY and SVGAGI. CDR3 sequence (DNA): TGTGCCAGCAGTTACGGCGACAGGTACGAGCAGTACTTC. Encoded protein: CASSYGDRYEQYF.

With respect to this clonotype: The junction does not match germline at one end; this may be a read error. The rearrangement joins TRBV19 to TRBJ1-1, with TRBD1 matching over 7 bases. Germline CDR1 LNHDA, CDR2 SQIVND (reference sequence). The CDR3 length is 14 residues. CDR3 sequence: CASSLDRAKPEAFF. The CDR3 bases are TGTGCCAGTAGTCTAGACAGGGCGAAGCCTGAAGCTTTCTTT.

This clonotype was counted a few times. The J gene is TRBJ2-7, the V gene TRBV6-4; D uncertain. Germline CDR1 and CDR2: MRHNA and SNTAGT. The CDR3 contains 12 residues. Trimming cost V 7 bases and J 0 bases, with 7 bases left between them. CDR3 nucleotides: TGTGCCAGCACCCTAAACTCCTACGAGCAGTACTTC. It is translated as CASTLNSYEQYF.

The genes are TRBV7-2 and TRBJ2-7, with D uncertain. V was pared by 7 bases and J by 4 bases, with 8 bases between. Germline CDR1 is SGHTA and CDR2 is FQGNSA. CDR3 size: 11 residues. The DNA for the CDR3 is TGTGCCAGCAACTCACAGTACGAGCAGTACTTC. Its protein product is CASNSQYEQYF.

Only a few counts were recorded for this clonotype. The chain combines TRBV5-5 with TRBJ1-1, with 7 bases fitting TRBD1. V shed 0 bases, J shed 5 bases, and the junction held 7 bases outside the gene matches. Per germline, CDR1 SGHKS and CDR2 YYEKEE (reference sequence). The CDR3 sequence is 15 residues long. The CDR3 DNA follows: TGTGCCAGCAGCTTGGAGACAGGGCGAGGGACTGAAGCTTTCTTT. It is translated as CASSLETGRGTEAFF.

This clonotype has just a few counts. The CDR3 DNA reads as TGCAGTGCTAGACTTCCGGACAAGAACACTGAAGCTTTCTTT. Its translation: CSARLPDKNTEAFF. The genes are TRBV20-1 and TRBJ1-1; possible D gene TRBD1, 5 bases. The ends were cut back, 2 bases at V and 1 base at J, with 11 bases in the middle. The V gene's germline CDR1 is DFQATT and CDR2 SNEGSKA (reference sequence). The CDR3 is 14 residues long.

This clonotype showed up many times. The chain links TRBV12-3 or TRBV12-4 to TRBJ1-2; D may be TRBD1 (5 bases). Trimming shortened V by 8 bases and J by 8 bases, and 6 bases separated the two germline ends. The CDR3 extends over 9 amino acids. The CDR3 sequence is CASWGGYTF. The CDR3 nucleotides read TGTGCCAGCTGGGGGGGCTACACCTTC.

A few counts support this clonotype. This sequence joins TRBV20-1 and TRBJ1-5, with a weak D call TRBD1 (5 bases). The CDR3 runs to 15 residues. V gave up 0 bases and J gave up 9 bases, with 18 bases separating them. Germline V lookup: CDR1 DFQATT, CDR2 SNEGSKA (reference sequence). The CDR3 region has the DNA TGCAGTGCTAGAGATAGGGGATCTGGGGGGGGGCCCCAGCATTTT. Translation gives CSARDRGSGGGPQHF.

This clonotype was counted many times. The gene calls are TRBV20-1 and TRBJ1-6; 9 bases agree with TRBD1. The CDR3 is 18 residues long. The germline V gene encodes CDR1 DFQATT and CDR2 SNEGSKA (reference sequence). V lost 0 bases, J lost 10 bases, and 16 bases stayed unmatched. The chain's CDR3 is CSARDATGGTSVFSPLHF. CDR3 DNA sequence: TGCAGTGCTAGAGATGCAACAGGGGGCACCTCGGTTTTCTCACCCCTCCACTTT.

The rearrangement links TRBV2 to TRBJ1-5; tentative D call: TRBD1 (5 bases). V gave up 6 bases and J gave up 6 bases, with 18 bases separating them. Germline CDR1 reads SNHLY; CDR2 reads FYNNEI. This CDR3 region has 15 residues. CDR3 nucleotides: TGTGCCAGCAGGGGCCGTCAGGGAGGGAGTCAGCCCCAGCATTTT. It yields the protein CASRGRQGGSQPQHF.

This clonotype has a count of ten or more. The chain is built from TRBV29-1 and TRBJ1-5; D possibly corresponds to TRBD1 (5 bases). V was clipped by 0 bases and J by 11 bases, with 11 bases between them. Germline assignment: CDR1 SQVTM and CDR2 ANQGSEA. The CDR3 extends over 12 amino acids. In DNA, the CDR3 is TGCAGCGTTGAAGAGGGAATGGGGGCCCAGCATTTT. Translating it yields CSVEEGMGAQHF.

This sequence joins TRBV6-2 or TRBV6-3 and TRBJ1-5, with D perhaps TRBD1 (5 bases). The V end was cut by 7 bases, the J end by 0 bases, with 10 bases between. This CDR3 is built from 14 residues. The germline V gene has CDR1 MNHEY and CDR2 SVGEGT. The CDR3 DNA follows: TGTGCCAGCATGGGGCAGAATAGCAATCAGCCCCAGCATTTT. It specifies CASMGQNSNQPQHF.